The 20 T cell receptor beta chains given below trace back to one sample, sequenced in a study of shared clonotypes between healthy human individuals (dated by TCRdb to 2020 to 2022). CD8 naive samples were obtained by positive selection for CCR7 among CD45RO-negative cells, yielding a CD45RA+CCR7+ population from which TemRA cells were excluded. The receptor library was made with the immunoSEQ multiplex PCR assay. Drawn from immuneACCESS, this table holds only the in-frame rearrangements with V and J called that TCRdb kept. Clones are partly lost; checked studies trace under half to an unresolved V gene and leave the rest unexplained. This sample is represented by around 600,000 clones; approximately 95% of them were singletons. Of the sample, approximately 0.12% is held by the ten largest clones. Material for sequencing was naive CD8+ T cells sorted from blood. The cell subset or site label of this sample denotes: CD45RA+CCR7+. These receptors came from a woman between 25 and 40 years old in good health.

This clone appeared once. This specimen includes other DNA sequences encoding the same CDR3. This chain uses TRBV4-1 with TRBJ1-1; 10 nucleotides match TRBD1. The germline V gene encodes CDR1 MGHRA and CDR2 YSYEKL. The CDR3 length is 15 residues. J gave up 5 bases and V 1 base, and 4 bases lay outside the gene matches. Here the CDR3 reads CASSQGQGARTEAFF. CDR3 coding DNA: TGCGCCAGCAGCCAAGGACAGGGGGCGAGAACTGAAGCTTTCTTT.

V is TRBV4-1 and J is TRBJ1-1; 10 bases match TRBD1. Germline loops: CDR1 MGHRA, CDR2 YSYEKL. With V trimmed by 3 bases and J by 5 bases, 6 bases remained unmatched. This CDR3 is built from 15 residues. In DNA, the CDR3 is TGCGCCAGCAGCCACCCGACAGGGGGCTGGACTGAAGCTTTCTTT. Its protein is CASSHPTGGWTEAFF.

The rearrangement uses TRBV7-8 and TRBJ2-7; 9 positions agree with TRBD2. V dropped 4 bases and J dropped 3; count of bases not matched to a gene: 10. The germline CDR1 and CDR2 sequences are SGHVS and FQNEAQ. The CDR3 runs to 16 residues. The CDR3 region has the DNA TGTGCCAGCAGCTCCCTTTCGGGTAGCGGGAGCTACGAGCAGTACTTC. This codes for CASSSLSGSGSYEQYF. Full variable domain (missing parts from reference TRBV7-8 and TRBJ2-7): GAGVSQSPRYKVAKRGQDVALRCDPISGHVSLFWYQQALGQGPEFLTYFQNEAQLDKSGLPSDRFFAERPEGSVSTLKIQRTQQEDSAVYLCASSSLSGSGSYEQYFGPGTRLTVT.

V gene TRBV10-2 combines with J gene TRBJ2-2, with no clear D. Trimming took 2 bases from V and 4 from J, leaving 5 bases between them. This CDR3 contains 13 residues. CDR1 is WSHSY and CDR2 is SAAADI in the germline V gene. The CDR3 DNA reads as TGCGCCAGCAGTGAGGGATTCACCGGGGAGCTGTTTTTT. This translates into CASSEGFTGELFF.

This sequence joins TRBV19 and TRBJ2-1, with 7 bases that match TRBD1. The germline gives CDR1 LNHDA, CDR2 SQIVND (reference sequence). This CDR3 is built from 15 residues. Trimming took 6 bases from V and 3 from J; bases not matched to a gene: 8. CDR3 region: CASRPPDRFYNEQFF. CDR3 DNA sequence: TGTGCCAGTAGACCTCCGGACAGGTTCTACAATGAGCAGTTCTTC.

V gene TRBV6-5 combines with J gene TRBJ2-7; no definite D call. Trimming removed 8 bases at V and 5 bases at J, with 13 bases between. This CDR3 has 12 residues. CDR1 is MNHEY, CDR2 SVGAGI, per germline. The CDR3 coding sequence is TGTGCCAGCGGCGTCGTCTCGAACGAGCAGTACTTC. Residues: CASGVVSNEQYF.

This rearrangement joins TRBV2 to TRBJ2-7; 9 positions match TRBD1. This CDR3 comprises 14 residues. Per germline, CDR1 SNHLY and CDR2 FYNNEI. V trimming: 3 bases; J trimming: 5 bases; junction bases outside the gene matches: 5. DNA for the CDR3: TGTGCCAGCAGTGACGGGACAGGGTTACACGAGCAGTACTTC. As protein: CASSDGTGLHEQYF.

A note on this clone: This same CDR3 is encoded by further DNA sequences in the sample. The CDR3 protein is CASSLTRYNEQFF. The CDR3 nucleotides read TGTGCCAGCAGTTTAACCAGATACAATGAGCAGTTCTTC. This sequence joins TRBV28 and TRBJ2-1; the D is unclear. Germline CDR1 and CDR2: MDHEN and SYDVKM. V lost 2 bases and J 4 bases, leaving 6 bases between the germline ends. The CDR3 runs 13 residues.

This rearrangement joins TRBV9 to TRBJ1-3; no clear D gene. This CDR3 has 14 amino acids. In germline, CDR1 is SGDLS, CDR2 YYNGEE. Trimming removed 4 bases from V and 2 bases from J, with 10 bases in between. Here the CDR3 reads CASSPGGTGNTIYF. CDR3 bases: TGTGCCAGCAGCCCTGGTGGCACTGGAAACACCATATATTTT.

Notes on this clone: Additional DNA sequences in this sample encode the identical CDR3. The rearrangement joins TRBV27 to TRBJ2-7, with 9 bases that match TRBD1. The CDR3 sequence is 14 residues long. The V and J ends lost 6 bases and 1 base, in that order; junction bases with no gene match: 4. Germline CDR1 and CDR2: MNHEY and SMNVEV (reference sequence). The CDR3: CASRLGQGSYEQYF. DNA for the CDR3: TGTGCCAGCAGATTGGGACAGGGTTCCTACGAGCAGTACTTC.

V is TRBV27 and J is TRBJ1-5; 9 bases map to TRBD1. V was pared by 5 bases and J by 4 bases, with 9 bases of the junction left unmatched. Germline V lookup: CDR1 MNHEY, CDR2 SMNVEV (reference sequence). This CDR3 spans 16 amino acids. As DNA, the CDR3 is TGTGCCAGCAGTCCAGGGGCGGGGACAGGGAATCAGCCCCAGCATTTT. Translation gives CASSPGAGTGNQPQHF.

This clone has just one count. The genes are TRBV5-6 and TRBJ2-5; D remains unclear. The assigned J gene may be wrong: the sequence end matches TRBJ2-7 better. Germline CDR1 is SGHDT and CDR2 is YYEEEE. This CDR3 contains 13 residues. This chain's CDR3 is CASSLRNSYEQYF. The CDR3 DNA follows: TGTGCCAGCAGCTTGCGAAACTCCTACGAGCAGTACTTC.

This chain's CDR3 is CASRPPGSPYEQYF. Written as DNA, the CDR3 is TGTGCCAGCAGACCTCCTGGGTCACCCTACGAGCAGTACTTC. This sequence joins TRBV11-2 and TRBJ2-7, with D hard to call. V lost 6 bases, J lost 2 bases, and 14 bases lay in between. The CDR3 has 14 residues. Germline CDR1 and CDR2: SGHAT and FQNNGV.

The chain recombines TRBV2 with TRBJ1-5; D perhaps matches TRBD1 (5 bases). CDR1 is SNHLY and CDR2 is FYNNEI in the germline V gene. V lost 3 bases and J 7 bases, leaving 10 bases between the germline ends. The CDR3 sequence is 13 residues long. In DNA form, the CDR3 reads TGTGCCAGCAGTGACGGGGGTACCCAGCCCCAGCATTTT. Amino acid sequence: CASSDGGTQPQHF.

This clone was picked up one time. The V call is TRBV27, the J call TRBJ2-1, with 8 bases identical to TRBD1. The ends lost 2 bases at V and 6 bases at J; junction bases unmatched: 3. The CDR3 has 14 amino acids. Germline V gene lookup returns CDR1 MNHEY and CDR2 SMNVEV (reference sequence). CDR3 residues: CASSLTTGGNEQFF. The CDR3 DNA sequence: TGTGCCAGCAGTTTAACCACAGGGGGCAATGAGCAGTTCTTC.

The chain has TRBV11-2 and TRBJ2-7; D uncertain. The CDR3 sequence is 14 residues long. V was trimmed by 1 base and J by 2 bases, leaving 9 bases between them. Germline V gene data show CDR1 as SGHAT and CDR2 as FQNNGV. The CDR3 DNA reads TGTGCCAGCAGCTTAGGGGCTGGCGCCTACGAGCAGTACTTC. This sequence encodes CASSLGAGAYEQYF.

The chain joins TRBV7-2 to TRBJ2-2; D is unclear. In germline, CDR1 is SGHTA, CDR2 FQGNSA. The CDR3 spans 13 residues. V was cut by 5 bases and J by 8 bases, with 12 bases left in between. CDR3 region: CASSDSLVGELFF. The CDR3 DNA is TGTGCCAGCAGCGACTCGCTTGTTGGGGAGCTGTTTTTT.

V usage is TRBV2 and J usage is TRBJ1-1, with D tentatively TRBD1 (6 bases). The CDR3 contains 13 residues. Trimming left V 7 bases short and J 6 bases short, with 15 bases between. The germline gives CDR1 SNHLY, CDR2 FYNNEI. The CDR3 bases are TGTGCCAGCATTCCGAGGGGGTACGCTGAAGCTTTCTTT. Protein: CASIPRGYAEAFF.

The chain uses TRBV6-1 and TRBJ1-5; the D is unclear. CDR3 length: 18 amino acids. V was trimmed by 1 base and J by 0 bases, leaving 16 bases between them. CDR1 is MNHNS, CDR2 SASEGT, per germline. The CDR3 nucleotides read TGTGCCAGCAGTGAAGAAAGGATGTGGGTTCATAGCAATCAGCCCCAGCATTTT. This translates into CASSEERMWVHSNQPQHF.

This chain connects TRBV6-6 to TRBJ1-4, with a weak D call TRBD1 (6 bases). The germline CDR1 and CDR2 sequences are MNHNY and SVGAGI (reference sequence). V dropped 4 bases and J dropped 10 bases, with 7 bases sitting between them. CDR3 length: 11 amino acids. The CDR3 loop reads CASSLQGKLFF. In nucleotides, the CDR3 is TGTGCCAGCAGTTTACAGGGAAAACTGTTTTTT.